Listed below are T cell receptor beta chains from one sample, sequenced in a study of beta chain features in type 1 diabetes. Profiling relied on immunoSEQ multiplex PCR, and the TCRdb table lists in-frame clones only, not all of them. The data contain some 660,000 clones, 11% to 15% of them singletons. Sequencing used naive CD4+ T cells from blood. The receptors were gathered from a man aged 18 to 29 with type 1 diabetes. Each CDR3 is given with its conserved first and last residue. Each record gives: J gene, clone size, V gene, D gene, CDR3 protein, CDR3 DNA. The D gene is left open where the match is weak. A row's size may be missing; if present it is once, few, many or a size class.

>TRBJ2-6|.|TRBV7-6|.
CASSSYSGANVLTF
TGTGCCAGCAGCTCCTACTCTGGGGCCAACGTCCTGACTTTC
>TRBJ2-3|.|TRBV9|.
CASSVGRADTQYF
TGTGCCAGCAGCGTAGGTAGGGCAGATACGCAGTATTTT
>TRBJ1-2|few|TRBV7-2|.
CASTLGQPSGGYTF
TGTGCCAGCACCCTTGGACAGCCCTCCGGGGGCTACACCTTC
>TRBJ1-5|few|TRBV19|.
CASSITVRSQPQHF
TGTGCCAGTAGTATTACGGTCAGGTCTCAGCCCCAGCATTTT
>TRBJ1-5|.|TRBV19|.
CASSAGNRNQPQHF
TGTGCCAGTAGTGCAGGGAATCGCAATCAGCCCCAGCATTTT
>TRBJ2-5|few|TRBV4-2|.
CASSQDVQYQETQYF
TGTGCCAGCAGCCAAGATGTGCAGTACCAAGAGACCCAGTACTTC
>TRBJ2-1|few|TRBV6-6|TRBD2
CASRASGGAPLDEQFF
TGTGCCAGCAGAGCTAGCGGGGGGGCGCCTTTGGATGAGCAGTTCTTC
>TRBJ1-5|.|TRBV5-4|.
CASTSRGSNQPQHF
TGTGCCAGCACCTCCCGCGGCAGCAATCAGCCCCAGCATTTT
>TRBJ2-6|few|TRBV29-1|.
CSVGHDSGANVLTF
TGCAGCGTTGGTCATGACTCTGGGGCCAACGTCCTGACTTTC
>TRBJ2-3|few|TRBV5-4|.
CASSPPGTPTDTQYF
TGTGCCAGCAGCCCGCCCGGGACACCCACAGATACGCAGTATTTT
>TRBJ2-1|few|TRBV29-1|.
CSADLRDMEFF
TGCAGCGCAGACCTCCGGGACATGGAGTTCTTC
>TRBJ1-3|few|TRBV25-1|.
CASSPGVNTIYF
TGTGCCAGCAGTCCAGGGGTAAACACCATATATTTT
>TRBJ1-2|few|TRBV5-1|.
CASSLDGWTAGAGYGYTF
TGCGCCAGCAGCTTGGACGGGTGGACGGCCGGTGCGGGCTATGGCTACACCTTC
>TRBJ2-7|few|TRBV21-1|.
CASSKLTSDTYEQYF
TGTGCCAGCAGCAAACTAACCTCGGACACCTACGAGCAGTACTTC
>TRBJ2-1|.|TRBV30|.
CAWSVRGNEQFF
TGTGCCTGGAGTGTACGGGGGAACGAGCAGTTCTTC